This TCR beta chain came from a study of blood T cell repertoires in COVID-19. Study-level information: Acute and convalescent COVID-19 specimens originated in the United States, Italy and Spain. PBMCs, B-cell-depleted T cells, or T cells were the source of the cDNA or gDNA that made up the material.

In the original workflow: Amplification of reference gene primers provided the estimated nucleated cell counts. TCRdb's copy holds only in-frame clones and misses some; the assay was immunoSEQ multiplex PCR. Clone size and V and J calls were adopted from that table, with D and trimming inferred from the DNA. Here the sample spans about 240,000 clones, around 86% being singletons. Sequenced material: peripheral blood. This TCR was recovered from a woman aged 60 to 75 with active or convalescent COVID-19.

CDR3 residues: CASQSGTVNNEQFF. In DNA, the CDR3 is TGTGCCAGCCAGTCAGGGACAGTAAACAATGAGCAGTTCTTC. The chain recombines TRBV18 with TRBJ2-1, with 7 bases fitting TRBD1. The germline V gene has CDR1 KGHSH and CDR2 LQKENI. The CDR3 contains 14 residues. The ends lost 8 bases at V and 5 bases at J; junction bases unmatched: 9.